This entry describes one T cell receptor (beta chain). These data belong to a study of blood T cell repertoires in COVID-19. Study-level background: Samples representing acute and convalescent COVID-19 were sourced from the United States, Italy and Spain. Sources were T cells, B-cell-depleted T cells, or PBMCs; the material itself was cDNA or gDNA.

Source study methods: Nucleated cell counts were estimated from reference gene primer amplification. Sequencing used immunoSEQ multiplex PCR; TCRdb keeps in-frame clones, though not all of them. That table supplies the V and J calls and clone size; D and trimming were determined from the DNA. The table lists about 170,000 clones, 65% to 85% of them singletons. The V and J ends lost 4 bases and 1 base, in that order; junction bases with no gene match: 6. From germline, CDR1 is LNHDA and CDR2 SQIVND (reference sequence). CDR3 size: 16 residues. This TCR was recovered from a man in his 70s with active or convalescent COVID-19. The sample taken for sequencing was peripheral blood. The chain joins TRBV19 to TRBJ2-2; TRBD2 aligns across 7 bases. DNA for the CDR3: TGTGCCAGTAGTAATACAGCGGGACTGAACACCGGGGAGCTGTTTTTT. Translating gives CASSNTAGLNTGELFF. Based on the CDR3 plus reference TRBV19 and TRBJ2-2, the full variable domain is DGGITQSPKYLFRKEGQNVTLSCEQNLNHDAMYWYRQDPGQGLRLIYYSQIVNDFQKGDIAEGYSVSREKKESFPLTVTSAQKNPTAFYLCASSNTAGLNTGELFFGEGSRLTVL.